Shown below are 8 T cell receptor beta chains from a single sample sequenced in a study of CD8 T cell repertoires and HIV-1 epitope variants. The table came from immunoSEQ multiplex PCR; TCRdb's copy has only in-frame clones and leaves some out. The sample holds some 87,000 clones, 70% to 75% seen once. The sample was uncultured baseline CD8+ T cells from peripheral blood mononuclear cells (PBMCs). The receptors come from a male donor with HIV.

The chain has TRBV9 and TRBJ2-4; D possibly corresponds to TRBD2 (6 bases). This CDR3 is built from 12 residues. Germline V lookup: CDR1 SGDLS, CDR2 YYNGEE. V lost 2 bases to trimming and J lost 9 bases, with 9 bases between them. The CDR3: CASSVEGTIQYF. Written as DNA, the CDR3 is TGTGCCAGCAGCGTGGAGGGCACCATTCAGTACTTC.

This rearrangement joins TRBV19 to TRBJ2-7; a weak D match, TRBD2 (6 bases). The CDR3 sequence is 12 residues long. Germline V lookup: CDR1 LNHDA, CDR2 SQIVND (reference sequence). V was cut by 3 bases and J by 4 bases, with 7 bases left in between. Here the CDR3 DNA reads TGTGCCAGTAGTATGGAGGGGTACGAGCAGTACTTC. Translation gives CASSMEGYEQYF.

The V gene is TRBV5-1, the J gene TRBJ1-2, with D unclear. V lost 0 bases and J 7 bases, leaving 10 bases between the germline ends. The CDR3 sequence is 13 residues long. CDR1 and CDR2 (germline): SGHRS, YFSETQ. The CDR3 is CASSLDSGFGYTF. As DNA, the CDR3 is TGCGCCAGCAGCTTGGACAGCGGTTTTGGCTACACCTTC.

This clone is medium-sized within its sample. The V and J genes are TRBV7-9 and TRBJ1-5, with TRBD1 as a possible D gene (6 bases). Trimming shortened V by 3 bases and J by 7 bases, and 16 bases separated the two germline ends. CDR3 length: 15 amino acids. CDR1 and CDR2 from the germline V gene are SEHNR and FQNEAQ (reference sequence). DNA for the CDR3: TGTGCCAGCAGCTTGGATGGGGGCCGAGACCAGCCCCAGCATTTT. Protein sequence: CASSLDGGRDQPQHF.

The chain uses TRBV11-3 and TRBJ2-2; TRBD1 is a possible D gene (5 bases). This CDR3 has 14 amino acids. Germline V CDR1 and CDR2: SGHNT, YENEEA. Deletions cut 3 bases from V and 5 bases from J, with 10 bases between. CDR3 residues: CASSFQTETGELFF. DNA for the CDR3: TGTGCCAGCAGCTTCCAGACAGAGACCGGGGAGCTGTTTTTT.

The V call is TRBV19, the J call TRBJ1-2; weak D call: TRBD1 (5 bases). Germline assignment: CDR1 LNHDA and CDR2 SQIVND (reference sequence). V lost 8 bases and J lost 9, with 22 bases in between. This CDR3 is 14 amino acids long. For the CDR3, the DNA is TGTGCCAGTTCAAAATCGTGGGGCATAATGAGCTACACCTTC. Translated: CASSKSWGIMSYTF.

CDR3 in amino acids: CAISEVLPPSYEQYF. The CDR3 DNA reads as TGTGCCATCAGTGAAGTACTTCCTCCCTCCTACGAGCAGTACTTC. The V and J genes are TRBV10-3 and TRBJ2-7; D is unclear. The CDR3 has 15 residues. Germline assignment: CDR1 ENHRY and CDR2 SYGVKD. The V gene lost 3 bases and the J gene lost 0 bases, with 12 bases spanning the gap.

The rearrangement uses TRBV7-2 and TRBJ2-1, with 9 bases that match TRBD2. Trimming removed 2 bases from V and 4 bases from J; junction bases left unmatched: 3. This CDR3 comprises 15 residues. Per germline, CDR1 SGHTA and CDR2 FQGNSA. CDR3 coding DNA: TGTGCCAGCAGCTTAACTAGCGGGCCTTACAATGAGCAGTTCTTC. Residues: CASSLTSGPYNEQFF.